This is a list of T cell receptor beta chains from one sample in a study of cytomegalovirus exposure and HLA in healthy donors. Profiled with immunoSEQ multiplex PCR; TCRdb holds only in-frame clones, not every one. This sample carries 150,000 to 200,000 clones, about 72% of them seen once, and the ten largest clones take 2.5%. Sequences were obtained from PBMCs. All receptors derive from a human donor in good health. The CDR3 runs from the conserved cysteine through the conserved F or W. The D gene is left open where the match is weak. Part of the rows lack a size; the others show once, few, many or a class for expanded clones.

NA,TRBJ2-4,NA,TRBV6-6,15,TGTGCCAGCAGTTTTCCCAGGGGGCGGGGGAACATTCAGTACTTC,CASSFPRGRGNIQYF
few,TRBJ1-4,TRBD1,TRBV28,16,TGTGCCAGCAGCTTTTCACAGGGGCCTGTTAATGAAAAACTGTTTTTT,CASSFSQGPVNEKLFF
NA,TRBJ2-4,TRBD1,TRBV5-6,14,TGTGCCAGCAGCACGGGACAGGGGGTGGACATTCAGTACTTC,CASSTGQGVDIQYF
once,TRBJ1-5,NA,TRBV4-2,15,TGTGCCAGCAGCCAAGTCGGCAGGGGAGATCAGCCCCAGCATTTT,CASSQVGRGDQPQHF
NA,TRBJ1-2,NA,TRBV30,17,TGTGCCTGGAGTTTTCCGACTATCCTGGGACTCAACTATGGCTACACCTTC,CAWSFPTILGLNYGYTF
few,TRBJ1-6,NA,TRBV4-3,16,TGCGCCAGCAGCCAAGGGAGGTTCATCCAGCCGTCACCCCTCCACTTT,CASSQGRFIQPSPLHF
NA,TRBJ2-3,TRBD1,TRBV5-1,16,TGCGCCAGCACCCCCCGGACAGGGGGCCGCACAGATACGCAGTATTTT,CASTPRTGGRTDTQYF
NA,TRBJ2-7,TRBD1,TRBV15,15,TGTGCCACCAGCAGTGCCGGGACAGGGGCCTACGAGCAGTACTTC,CATSSAGTGAYEQYF
NA,TRBJ2-1,TRBD1,TRBV11-3,17,TGTGCCAGCAGCTTAGGGGATTACAGGGGTGTATACAATGAGCAGTTCTTC,CASSLGDYRGVYNEQFF
NA,TRBJ2-3,NA,TRBV7-9,15,TGTGCCAGCAGCTTCCAAGGGGGGGGCACAGATACGCAGTATTTT,CASSFQGGGTDTQYF
once,TRBJ2-7,TRBD1,TRBV6-5,13,TGTGCCAGCAGGTCAACCGACAGGGGCCCAGACAGATTC,CASRSTDRGPDRF
NA,TRBJ2-7,NA,TRBV6-1,12,TGTGCCCTCTCAGGGGGGTCCTACGAGCAGTACTTC,CALSGGSYEQYF
NA,TRBJ1-2,NA,TRBV7-9,14,TGTTCCAGCAGCCCGACCGGCGAGGTGGGTGGCTACACCTTC,CSSSPTGEVGGYTF
NA,TRBJ1-5,TRBD1,TRBV2,15,TGTGCCAGCAGCCTACAGGGGGTTAGCAATCAGCCCCAGCATTTT,CASSLQGVSNQPQHF
NA,TRBJ2-3,NA,TRBV9,15,TGTGCCAGCAGCGTAGTAGAGAGGAGCACAGATACGCAGTATTTT,CASSVVERSTDTQYF
NA,TRBJ1-6,NA,TRBV5-4,15,TGTGCCAGCAGCTTGGCCCCAGGTTCGGGGTCACCCCTCCACTTT,CASSLAPGSGSPLHF
NA,TRBJ2-2,NA,TRBV30,13,TGTGCCTGGAGTGACACATTAACCGGGGAGCTGTTTTTT,CAWSDTLTGELFF